These T cell receptor beta chains were read from a single sample in a study of blood T cell repertoires in COVID-19. Sequencing used immunoSEQ multiplex PCR; TCRdb keeps in-frame clones, though not all of them. Among about 280,000 clones listed, around 83% were seen once. Sequencing used PBMCs or T cells enriched from blood (not recorded which). These receptors all come from a man in his forties or fifties who had been exposed to COVID-19. The CDR3 runs from the conserved cysteine through the conserved F or W. The D gene is left open where the match is weak. Some rows mark clone size as missing; the rest say once, few, many or name a class of expanded clone.

j_call v_call d_call clone_size cdr3_nt cdr3_aa
TRBJ1-5 TRBV7-8 NA NA TGTGCCAGCAGCTCACACGCAACAGGGAACGGTCAGCCCCAGCATTTT CASSSHATGNGQPQHF
TRBJ2-7 TRBV5-5 TRBD2 once TGTGCCAGCACCTTGCAACTAGCGTCCTACGAGCAGTACTTC CASTLQLASYEQYF
TRBJ1-2 TRBV30 NA NA TGTGCCTGGACGGCGGTTGTAGGATGCACCTTC CAWTAVVGCTF
TRBJ1-1 TRBV5-8 NA NA TGTGCCAGCAGCATCCCCCCTCGGGGGGTGATCACTGAAGCTTTCTTT CASSIPPRGVITEAFF
TRBJ2-5 TRBV4-1 NA many TGCGCCAGCAGCCAAGTGCTAGCGGAGACCCAGTACTTC CASSQVLAETQYF
TRBJ1-1 TRBV21-1 NA NA TGTGCCAGCACCACGGGACAGTTGAACACTGAAGCTTTCTTT CASTTGQLNTEAFF
TRBJ1-1 TRBV7-9 NA few TGTGCCAGCAGCCGTCGGGGGGGAGCTTTCTTT CASSRRGGAFF
TRBJ1-2 TRBV29-1 NA NA TGCAGCGTTGTGCGCATTAACTATGGCTACACCTTC CSVVRINYGYTF
TRBJ2-7 TRBV28 TRBD1 NA TGTGCCAGAGAGGACAGGATTCTCTACGAGCAGTACTTC CAREDRILYEQYF
TRBJ1-2 TRBV7-3 NA once TGTGCCAGCAGCACCTCGACAGGATATGGCTACACCTTC CASSTSTGYGYTF
TRBJ1-3 TRBV28 NA NA TGTGCCAGCAGTTTTGCCCAGGGTGGAAACACCATATATTTT CASSFAQGGNTIYF
TRBJ2-4 TRBV14 NA NA TGTGCCAGCAGCCACAATTTCCCAGCCAAAAACATTCAGTACTTC CASSHNFPAKNIQYF
TRBJ1-2 TRBV3-1/TRBV3-2 NA NA TGTGCCAGCAGCCAAGAGCTCCGGGGGGCTAGCGGCTACACCTTC CASSQELRGASGYTF
TRBJ2-2 TRBV28 TRBD2 NA TGTGCCAGCAGTTTTGAGCGGGAGGACTTGAACACCGGGGAGCTGTTTTTT CASSFEREDLNTGELFF
TRBJ1-2 TRBV25-1 NA NA TGTGCCAGCAGTAAAAGAAGTCGTACAGGGTCGGACTATGGCTACACCTTC CASSKRSRTGSDYGYTF
TRBJ2-1 TRBV4-1 TRBD2 NA TGCGCCAGCAGCCTAGGACTAGCGGGAGCCAGCACGGAGCAGTTCTTC CASSLGLAGASTEQFF
TRBJ2-5 TRBV3-1/TRBV3-2 TRBD2 NA TGTGCCAGCAGCCAAGATCCCCCGACTAGCGGGAGCTCAGAGACCCAGTACTTC CASSQDPPTSGSSETQYF
TRBJ2-3 TRBV19 TRBD2 NA TGTGCCAGTAGTCTCCAAACTAGCGGGATAATCTTAGATACGCAGTATTTT CASSLQTSGIILDTQYF
TRBJ2-1 TRBV30 NA NA TGTGCCTGGCAGACCGGCGGGGTCAACAATGAGCAGTTCTTC CAWQTGGVNNEQFF
TRBJ2-7 TRBV30 NA few TGTGCCTGCAGGGTTGGCTACGAGCAGTACTTC CACRVGYEQYF
TRBJ1-2 TRBV27 TRBD1 NA TGTGCCAGCAGTTTATGGGACAGGGGGTATGGCTACACCTTC CASSLWDRGYGYTF
TRBJ2-7 TRBV5-1 NA NA TGCGCCAGCAGGGGTACCGACCGTCTAGGCGAGCAGTACTTC CASRGTDRLGEQYF
TRBJ2-5 TRBV19 NA NA TGTGCCAGTAGCGAGGGTGGACAGATTCAAGAGACCCAGTACTTC CASSEGGQIQETQYF
TRBJ2-5 TRBV7-9 NA NA TGTGCCAGCAGCAGAACGGACCGGGGTACAGAAGTGACCCAGTACTTC CASSRTDRGTEVTQYF
TRBJ2-3 TRBV29-1 NA NA TGCAGCTCCCCTGGGTGGAGGGGGGGCAGCGCAGATACGCAGTATTTT CSSPGWRGGSADTQYF
TRBJ2-2 TRBV10-3 TRBD2 NA TGTGCCATCAAGGGACTAGTAGTGACCGGGGAGCTGTTTTTT CAIKGLVVTGELFF
TRBJ1-5 TRBV20-1 TRBD1 NA TGCAGTGCTAGTGGGGACAGCTATAGCAATCAGCCCCAGCATTTT CSASGDSYSNQPQHF
TRBJ2-7 TRBV30 TRBD2 NA TGTGCCTGGAGTGTATGGACTAGCAAAACCTACGAGCAGTACTTC CAWSVWTSKTYEQYF
TRBJ2-2 TRBV3-1/TRBV3-2 TRBD1 NA TGTGCCAGTTCCCTCAGAGGGGGACAGGGACTCATCGGGGAGCTGTTTTTT CASSLRGGQGLIGELFF
TRBJ2-5 TRBV12-3/TRBV12-4 NA NA TGTGCCAGCAGTCAGATGCAAGAGACCCAGTACTTC CASSQMQETQYF
TRBJ1-3 TRBV16 NA few TGTGCCAGCAGCTTAGCGACTAGCTCTGGAAACACCATATATTTT CASSLATSSGNTIYF
TRBJ1-1 TRBV27 TRBD1 NA TGTGCCAGCAGGACAGGGGTGGGCACTGAAGCTTTCTTT CASRTGVGTEAFF
TRBJ2-3 TRBV7-9 TRBD2 NA TGTGCCAGCAGCCCACGACTAGCGGGAGGAATCGCGCGCACAGATACGCAGTATTTT CASSPRLAGGIARTDTQYF
TRBJ2-2 TRBV6-1 NA NA TGTGCCAGCAGTGAACGCGTCAGGATAACCGGGGAGCTGTTTTTT CASSERVRITGELFF
TRBJ1-2 TRBV27 NA NA TGTGCCACCCGTTCGGTTACCTATGGCTACACCTTC CATRSVTYGYTF
TRBJ2-2 TRBV6-5 NA NA TGTGCCAGCAGACGCGCAGGGGCCGGGGAGCTGTTTTTT CASRRAGAGELFF
TRBJ2-7 TRBV29-1 NA NA TGCAGCGTTGTTTTGGTTATCGCGGACTTTTTCCTTTACTACGAGCAGTACTTC CSVVLVIADFFLYYEQYF
TRBJ2-3 TRBV9 NA NA TGTGCCAGCAGCGTACTAGTCGTGGCAGATACGCAGTATTTT CASSVLVVADTQYF
TRBJ2-1 TRBV10-3 NA NA TGTGCCATCAGTAGACTAGGGGGCGGTATTGATGAGCAGTTCTTC CAISRLGGGIDEQFF
TRBJ2-5 TRBV7-9 TRBD2 NA TGTGCCAGCAGCTTGGCTAGCGGGACTCCATTGGGAGAGACCCAGTACTTC CASSLASGTPLGETQYF
TRBJ2-1 TRBV7-8 TRBD1 few TGTGCCAGCAGCCTAGAGATGGACAGGGACCCTGAGCAGTTCTTC CASSLEMDRDPEQFF
TRBJ2-1 TRBV6-5 NA NA TGTGCCAGCAGTTACTACAGGGCGGAAAATGAGCAGTTCTTC CASSYYRAENEQFF
TRBJ2-1 TRBV24-1 TRBD2 few TGTGCCACCAGTGATGGTGGGGGACTAGGAGGAGGTGAGCAGTTCTTC CATSDGGGLGGGEQFF
TRBJ1-6 TRBV7-3 NA NA TGTGCCAGCAGCCGGGACAACTCCTATAATTCACCCCTCCACTTT CASSRDNSYNSPLHF
TRBJ2-3 TRBV6-6 NA NA TGTGCCAGCAGTTACTCGTTCCTCCCAGATACGCAGTATTTT CASSYSFLPDTQYF
TRBJ1-1 TRBV19 NA NA TGTGCCAGTAGCGTCCAGGGGCGAACTGAAGCTTTCTTT CASSVQGRTEAFF
TRBJ2-3 TRBV4-1 NA once TGCGCCAGCAGCCAAGAAGAACTTAGGACAGTGGTCGCAGATACGCAGTATTTT CASSQEELRTVVADTQYF
TRBJ1-6 TRBV11-3 TRBD1 NA TGTGCCAGCAGCCCGACAGGGTCTAATTCACCCCTCCACTTT CASSPTGSNSPLHF
TRBJ1-1 TRBV7-3 NA NA TGTGCCAGCAGCCTGAGTCGGGTTAGGGGCACTGAAGCTTTCTTT CASSLSRVRGTEAFF
TRBJ2-5 TRBV27 NA once TGTGCCAGCAGTCACAGCCCGGAGACCCAGTACTTC CASSHSPETQYF
TRBJ2-5 TRBV20-1 TRBD2 NA TGCAGTGCTAGTCGTGGGACTAGCGGGGGCCAAGAGACCCAGTACTTC CSASRGTSGGQETQYF
TRBJ1-2 TRBV2 TRBD1 many TGTGCCAGCAGTCCCCCGGGACAGGGTGGCGGCTACACCTTC CASSPPGQGGGYTF